This T cell receptor beta chain was retrieved from a study of cytomegalovirus exposure and HLA in healthy donors. With respect to this clone: Its cognate antigen is unknown.

Amplification used 60 Vbeta primers and 13 Jbeta primers. Only in-frame clones appear in the TCRdb table, and some are missing; sequencing was by immunoSEQ multiplex PCR. The data hold hundreds of thousands of clones, with about 75% observed a single time. Study results and caveats: Reportedly, cytomegalovirus status was diagnosed with high sensitivity and specificity.

The CDR3 spans 17 residues. V was pared by 4 bases and J by 6 bases, with 13 bases of the junction left unmatched. From germline, CDR1 is SGHTA and CDR2 FQGTGA. This TCR was sampled from a male donor in good health and CMV-seronegative. The chain recombines TRBV7-3 with TRBJ2-1; 9 nucleotides line up with TRBD2. Specimen: PBMCs. The CDR3 spells CASSSSSGRGGLNEQFF. Here the CDR3 DNA reads TGTGCCAGCAGCTCAAGCAGTGGGCGGGGGGGCCTCAATGAGCAGTTCTTC.